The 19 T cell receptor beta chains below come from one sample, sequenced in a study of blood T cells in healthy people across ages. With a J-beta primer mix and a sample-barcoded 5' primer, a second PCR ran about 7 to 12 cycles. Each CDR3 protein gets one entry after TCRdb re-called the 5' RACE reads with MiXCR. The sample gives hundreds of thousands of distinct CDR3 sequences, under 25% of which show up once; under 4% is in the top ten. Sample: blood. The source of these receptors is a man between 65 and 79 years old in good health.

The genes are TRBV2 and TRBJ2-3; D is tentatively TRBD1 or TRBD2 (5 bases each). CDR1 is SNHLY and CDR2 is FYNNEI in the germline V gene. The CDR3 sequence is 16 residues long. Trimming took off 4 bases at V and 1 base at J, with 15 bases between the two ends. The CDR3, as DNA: TGTGCCAGCAGTGGGGGCCCGGGTAGCGGCACAGATACGCAGTATTTT. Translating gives CASSGGPGSGTDTQYF.

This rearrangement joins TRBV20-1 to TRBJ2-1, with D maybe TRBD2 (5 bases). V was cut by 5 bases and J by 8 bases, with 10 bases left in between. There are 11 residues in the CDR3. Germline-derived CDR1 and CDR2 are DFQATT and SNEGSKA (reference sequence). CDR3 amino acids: CSARDSHEQFF. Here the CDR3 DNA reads TGCAGTGCTCGGGATAGCCATGAGCAGTTCTTC.

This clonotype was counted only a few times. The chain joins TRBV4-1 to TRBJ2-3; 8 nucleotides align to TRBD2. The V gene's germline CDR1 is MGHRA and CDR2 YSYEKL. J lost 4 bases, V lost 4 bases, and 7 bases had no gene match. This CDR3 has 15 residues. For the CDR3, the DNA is TGCGCCAGCAGCCCTCTCGGACTAGCAGCAGATACGCAGTATTTT. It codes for CASSPLGLAADTQYF.

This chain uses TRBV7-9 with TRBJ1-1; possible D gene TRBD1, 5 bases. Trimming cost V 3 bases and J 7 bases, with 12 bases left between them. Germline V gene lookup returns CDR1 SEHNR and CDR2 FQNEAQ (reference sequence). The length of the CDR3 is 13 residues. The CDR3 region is CASSLGGSGEAFF. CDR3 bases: TGTGCCAGCAGCTTGGGGGGATCGGGTGAAGCTTTCTTT.

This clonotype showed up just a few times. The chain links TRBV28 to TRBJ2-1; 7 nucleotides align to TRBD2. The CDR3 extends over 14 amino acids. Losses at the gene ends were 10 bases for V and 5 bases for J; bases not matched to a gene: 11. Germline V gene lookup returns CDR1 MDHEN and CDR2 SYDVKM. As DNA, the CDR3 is TGTGCCAACTCCCGGCGGCTAGCGGACAATGAGCAGTTCTTC. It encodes CANSRRLADNEQFF.

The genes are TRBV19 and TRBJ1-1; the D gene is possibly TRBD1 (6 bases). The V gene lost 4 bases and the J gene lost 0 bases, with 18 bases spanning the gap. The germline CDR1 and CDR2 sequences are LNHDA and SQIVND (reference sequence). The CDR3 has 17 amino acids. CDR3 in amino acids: CASSKLQGSSMNTEAFF. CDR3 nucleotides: TGTGCCAGTAGTAAATTGCAGGGGTCGAGCATGAACACTGAAGCTTTCTTT.

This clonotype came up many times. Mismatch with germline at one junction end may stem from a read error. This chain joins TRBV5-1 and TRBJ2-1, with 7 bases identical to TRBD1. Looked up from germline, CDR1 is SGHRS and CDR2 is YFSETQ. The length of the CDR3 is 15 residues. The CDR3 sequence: CASSSTGSSYNEQFF. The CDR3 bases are TGTGCCAGCAGCTCGACAGGGAGCTCCTACAATGAGCAGTTCTTC.

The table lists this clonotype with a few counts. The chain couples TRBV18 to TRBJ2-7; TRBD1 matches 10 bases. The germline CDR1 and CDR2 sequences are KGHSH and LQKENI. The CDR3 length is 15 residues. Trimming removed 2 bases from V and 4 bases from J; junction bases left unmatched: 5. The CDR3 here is CASSPAGQGRYEQYF. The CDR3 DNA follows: TGTGCCAGCTCACCAGCGGGACAGGGGAGGTACGAGCAGTACTTC.

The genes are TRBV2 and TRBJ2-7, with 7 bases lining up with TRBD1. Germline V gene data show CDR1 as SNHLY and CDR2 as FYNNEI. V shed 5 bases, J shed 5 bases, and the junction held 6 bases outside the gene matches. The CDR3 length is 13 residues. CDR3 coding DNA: TGTGCCAGCAGTCCTGAGACAGGGCACGAGCAGTACTTC. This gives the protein CASSPETGHEQYF.

CDR3 in amino acids: CASSATSGTGELFF. The CDR3 DNA reads TGTGCCAGCAGTGCAACTAGCGGAACCGGGGAGCTGTTTTTT. This chain joins TRBV25-1 and TRBJ2-2; 8 bases line up with TRBD2. The CDR3 sequence is 14 residues long. V dropped 4 bases and J dropped 5; count of bases not matched to a gene: 3. The V gene's germline CDR1 is MGHDK and CDR2 SYGVNS.

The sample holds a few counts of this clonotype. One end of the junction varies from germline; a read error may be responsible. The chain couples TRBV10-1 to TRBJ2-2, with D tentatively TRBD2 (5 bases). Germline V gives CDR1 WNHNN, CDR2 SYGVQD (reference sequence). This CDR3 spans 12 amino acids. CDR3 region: CASSLRTGELLF. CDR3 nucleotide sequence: TGCGCCAGCAGTCTACGGACCGGGGAGCTGTTGTTT.

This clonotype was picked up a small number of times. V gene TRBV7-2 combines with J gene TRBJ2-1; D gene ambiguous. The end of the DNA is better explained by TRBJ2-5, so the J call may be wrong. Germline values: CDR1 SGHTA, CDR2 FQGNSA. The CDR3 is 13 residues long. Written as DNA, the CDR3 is TGTGCCAGCAGCTTCGGTGGATTGGGGACCCAGTACTTC. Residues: CASSFGGLGTQYF.

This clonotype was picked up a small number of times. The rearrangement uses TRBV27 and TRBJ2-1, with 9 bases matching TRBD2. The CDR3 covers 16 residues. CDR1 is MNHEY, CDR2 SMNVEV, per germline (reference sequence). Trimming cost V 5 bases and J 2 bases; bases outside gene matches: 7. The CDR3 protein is CASSREASGAYNEQFF. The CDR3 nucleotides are TGTGCCAGCAGTAGGGAAGCTAGCGGGGCCTACAATGAGCAGTTCTTC.

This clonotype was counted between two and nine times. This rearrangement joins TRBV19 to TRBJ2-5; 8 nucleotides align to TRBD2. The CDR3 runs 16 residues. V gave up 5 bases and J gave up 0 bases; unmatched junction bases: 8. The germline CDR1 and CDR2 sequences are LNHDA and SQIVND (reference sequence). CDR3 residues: CASSVIAGKYQETQYF. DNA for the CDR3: TGTGCCAGTAGTGTTATAGCGGGGAAGTACCAAGAGACCCAGTACTTC.

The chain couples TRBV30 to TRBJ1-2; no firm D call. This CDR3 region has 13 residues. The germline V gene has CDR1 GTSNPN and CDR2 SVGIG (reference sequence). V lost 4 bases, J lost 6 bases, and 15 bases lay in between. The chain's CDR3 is CAWTQPKGHGYTF. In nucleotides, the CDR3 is TGTGCCTGGACTCAGCCGAAAGGACATGGCTACACCTTC.

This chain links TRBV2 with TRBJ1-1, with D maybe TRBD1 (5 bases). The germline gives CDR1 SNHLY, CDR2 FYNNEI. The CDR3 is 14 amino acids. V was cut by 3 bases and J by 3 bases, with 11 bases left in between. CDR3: CASSESRQYTEAFF. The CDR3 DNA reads TGTGCCAGCAGTGAGTCACGACAGTACACTGAAGCTTTCTTT. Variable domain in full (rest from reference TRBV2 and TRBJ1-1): EPEVTQTPSHQVTQMGQEVILRCVPISNHLYFYWYRQILGQKVEFLVSFYNNEISEKSEIFDDQFSVERPDGSNFTLKIRSTKLEDSAMYFCASSESRQYTEAFFGQGTRLTVV.

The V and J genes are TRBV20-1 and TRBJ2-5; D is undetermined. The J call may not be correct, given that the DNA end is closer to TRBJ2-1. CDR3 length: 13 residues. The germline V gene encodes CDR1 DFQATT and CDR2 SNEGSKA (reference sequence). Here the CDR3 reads CSARDWDNNEQFF. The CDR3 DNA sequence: TGCAGTGCTAGAGATTGGGATAACAATGAGCAGTTCTTC.

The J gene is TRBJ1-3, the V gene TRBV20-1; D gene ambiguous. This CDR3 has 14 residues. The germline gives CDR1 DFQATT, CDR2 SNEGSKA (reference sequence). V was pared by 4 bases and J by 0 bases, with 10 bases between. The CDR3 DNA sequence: TGCAGTGCTACCCCGATAAGCTCTGGAAACACCATATATTTT. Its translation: CSATPISSGNTIYF.

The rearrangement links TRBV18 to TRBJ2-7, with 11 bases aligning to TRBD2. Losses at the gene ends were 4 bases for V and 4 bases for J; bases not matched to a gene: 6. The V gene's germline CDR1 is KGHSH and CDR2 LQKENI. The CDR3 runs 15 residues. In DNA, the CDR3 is TGTGCCAGCTCACTGAGACTAGCGGGAATGTACGAGCAGTACTTC. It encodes CASSLRLAGMYEQYF.